These 27 T cell receptor beta chains originate from one sample sequenced in a study of T cell therapy after organ transplantation. Time point defined: 20-29 weeks after completion of therapy. Antigen specificity for these receptors is unknown. The repertoire was sequenced with immunoSEQ multiplex PCR; TCRdb's copy has only in-frame clones and lacks some. Among around 19,000 clones, around 84% were seen once, and the ten largest hold 30% to 45%. The input for sequencing was CD8+ T cells from blood, taken after autologous CMV-specific T cell therapy. The source of these receptors is a human patient who had received a solid organ transplant and had CMV disease. Some of the T cells may derive from the graft donor.

This chain connects TRBV10-3 to TRBJ2-5, with D perhaps given as TRBD1 or TRBD2 (6 bases each). Trimming stripped 10 bases from V and 5 bases from J, with 23 bases between. Germline CDR1 is ENHRY and CDR2 is SYGVKD. The CDR3 totals 15 residues. The CDR3 bases are TGTGCCACCAGGAACAGGGACCTTCGGGGGGAGACCCAGTACTTC. Residues: CATRNRDLRGETQYF.

The rearrangement joins TRBV7-9 to TRBJ2-5; 11 bases match TRBD2. Unmatched junction bases numbered 16, after V lost 5 bases and J lost 5 bases. The CDR3 has 18 amino acids. CDR1 is SEHNR, CDR2 FQNEAQ, per germline (reference sequence). The DNA of the CDR3 is TGTGCCAGCAGCCCTCGCGAGGGCACTAGCGGGAGAAGGGAGACCCAGTACTTC. Translating it yields CASSPREGTSGRRETQYF.

The count of this clone is one. The chain couples TRBV6-5 to TRBJ2-1; a weak D match, TRBD2 (7 bases). Germline assignment: CDR1 MNHEY and CDR2 SVGAGI. The CDR3 length is 15 residues. V lost 6 bases, J lost 4 bases, and 16 bases lay in between. For the CDR3, the DNA is TGTGCCAGCAGCGCTTGGCGGGGGCGATACAATGAGCAGTTCTTC. It encodes CASSAWRGRYNEQFF.

J is TRBJ2-1 and V is TRBV6-4; TRBD2 matches 10 bases. Germline V gives CDR1 MRHNA, CDR2 SNTAGT. V lost 5 bases and J lost 6; bases outside the gene matches: 7. CDR3 length: 15 amino acids. Here the CDR3 reads CASSPLAGEGNEQFF. CDR3 sequence (DNA): TGTGCCAGCAGTCCCCTAGCGGGAGAGGGCAATGAGCAGTTCTTC.

The rearrangement uses TRBV29-1 and TRBJ2-5; the match to TRBD2 covers 8 bases. The CDR3 has 12 residues. The V gene's germline CDR1 is SQVTM and CDR2 ANQGSEA. The V and J ends lost 1 base and 5 bases, in that order; junction bases with no gene match: 0. The CDR3 spells CSVEVAGETQYF. CDR3 DNA: TGCAGCGTTGAAGTAGCGGGGGAGACCCAGTACTTC.

For the CDR3, the DNA is TGTGCCAGCAGTTACTCGAGAGGCGGCGGAACCGGGGAGCTGTTTTTT. Translated: CASSYSRGGGTGELFF. The chain carries TRBV6-5 and TRBJ2-2; unclear D gene. The CDR3 spans 16 residues. Germline values: CDR1 MNHEY, CDR2 SVGAGI. The germline V and J ends were trimmed by 0 bases and 5 bases, with 13 bases remaining between them.

The V and J genes are TRBV15 and TRBJ2-1; 9 bases agree with TRBD1. The J segment lost 0 bases and the V segment lost 1 base, leaving 10 bases of the junction unmatched. In germline, CDR1 is LNHNV, CDR2 YYDKDF (reference sequence). CDR3 length: 19 residues. The CDR3 loop is CATSRVPSTGGNSYNEQFF. Written as DNA, the CDR3 is TGTGCCACCAGCAGAGTCCCCTCAACAGGGGGCAACTCCTACAATGAGCAGTTCTTC.

The gene calls are TRBV4-3 and TRBJ2-7, with D hard to call. The germline V and J ends were trimmed by 1 base and 0 bases, with 7 bases remaining between them. CDR3 size: 14 residues. Germline V gene sequence: CDR1 LGHNA, CDR2 YSLEER. DNA for the CDR3: TGCGCCAGCAGCCAAGGACATACCTCCTACGAGCAGTACTTC. This encodes CASSQGHTSYEQYF.

This clone was seen only once. The gene calls are TRBV15 and TRBJ1-5; TRBD1 might be the D (5 bases). The CDR3 has 19 residues. Germline CDR1 is LNHNV and CDR2 is YYDKDF (reference sequence). V lost 3 bases to trimming and J lost 3 bases, with 24 bases between them. As DNA, the CDR3 is TGTGCCACCAGCAGCCGGGAGAGGGACTCCCAAAGGGTCAATCAGCCCCAGCATTTT. The encoded protein is CATSSRERDSQRVNQPQHF.

At least ten counts were recorded for this clone. The CDR3 spells CASRSEAGGGETQYF. CDR3 coding DNA: TGTGCCAGCAGGTCAGAGGCAGGGGGAGGAGAGACCCAGTACTTC. The J gene is TRBJ2-5, the V gene TRBV7-6; D may be TRBD1 (7 bases). This CDR3 is built from 15 residues. CDR1 is SGHVS and CDR2 is FNYEAQ in the germline V gene. V was clipped by 6 bases and J by 4 bases, with 18 bases between them.

This chain uses TRBV19 with TRBJ2-7; D might be TRBD2 (6 bases). Germline V gene data show CDR1 as LNHDA and CDR2 as SQIVND (reference sequence). This CDR3 has 15 amino acids. Trimming left V 1 base short and J 5 bases short, with 15 bases between. The DNA for the CDR3 is TGTGCCAGTAGTATAGCAGCGGGCGTAGGGGACGAGCAGTACTTC. Its protein is CASSIAAGVGDEQYF.

The chain combines TRBV4-1 with TRBJ2-1, with 9 bases lining up with TRBD2. Germline CDR1 MGHRA, CDR2 YSYEKL. CDR3 size: 16 residues. Trimming cost V 5 bases and J 5 bases; bases outside gene matches: 10. The CDR3 DNA follows: TGCGCCAGCAGCTCTCGGACGGCTAGCGGGAACAATGAGCAGTTCTTC. It specifies CASSSRTASGNNEQFF.

CDR3 DNA: TGTGCCAGCAGCCATAGCGGCCTCACCGGGGAGCTGTTTTTT. This translates into CASSHSGLTGELFF. V usage is TRBV7-2 and J usage is TRBJ2-2; D perhaps matches TRBD2 (6 bases). Germline V CDR1 and CDR2: SGHTA, FQGNSA. The CDR3 extends over 14 amino acids. V was clipped by 5 bases and J by 4 bases, with 11 bases between them.

The chain joins TRBV29-1 to TRBJ2-1; unclear D gene. This CDR3 has 13 amino acids. Trimming removed 3 bases from V and 7 bases from J, with 13 bases in between. Germline V lookup: CDR1 SQVTM, CDR2 ANQGSEA. The CDR3 reads CSVEVLLTNEQFF. In nucleotides, the CDR3 is TGCAGCGTTGAGGTACTCCTAACGAATGAGCAGTTCTTC.

The genes are TRBV6-5 and TRBJ2-1, with D hard to call. CDR3 length equals 11 residues. The V end lost 4 bases, the J end lost 10 bases, and 8 bases lay between the germline ends. Germline V gene lookup returns CDR1 MNHEY and CDR2 SVGAGI. CDR3 protein: CASSFPSEQFF. The CDR3 nucleotides are TGTGCCAGCAGTTTCCCTTCGGAGCAGTTCTTC.

CDR3 protein: CASSGRDRGGETQYF. DNA of the CDR3: TGTGCCAGCAGTGGTCGGGACCGAGGCGGGGAGACCCAGTACTTC. The V call is TRBV6-5, the J call TRBJ2-5; TRBD1 or TRBD2 may be the D gene (5 bases each). CDR3 length: 15 residues. CDR1 MNHEY and CDR2 SVGAGI come from the germline V gene. The V gene lost 5 bases and the J gene lost 5 bases, with 18 bases spanning the gap.

The chain carries TRBV6-5 and TRBJ2-7; TRBD2 agrees at 7 bases. J lost 10 bases, V lost 2 bases, and 8 bases had no gene match. Per the germline V gene, CDR1 is MNHEY and CDR2 is SVGAGI. There are 13 residues in the CDR3. The CDR3, as DNA: TGTGCCAGCAGTTACAGTCTAGCGGTACCTCAGTACTTC. Protein sequence: CASSYSLAVPQYF.

This clone occurred once. The genes are TRBV28 and TRBJ2-6; no firm D call. The length of the CDR3 is 16 residues. Trimming left V 3 bases short and J 4 bases short, with 13 bases between. The V gene's germline CDR1 is MDHEN and CDR2 SYDVKM. The CDR3 nucleotides read TGTGCCAGCAGTTTGTCTCCGAGGAAGGGGGCCAACGTCCTGACTTTC. Translating gives CASSLSPRKGANVLTF.

The rearrangement uses TRBV11-1 and TRBJ2-1; D is possibly TRBD2 (5 bases). The CDR3 totals 14 residues. Per the germline V gene, CDR1 is SGHAT and CDR2 is FQDESV (reference sequence). V was pared by 1 base and J by 6 bases, with 10 bases between. DNA for the CDR3: TGTGCCAGCAGCTTAGGAGGGAGCATCAATGAGCAGTTCTTC. Protein sequence: CASSLGGSINEQFF.

The V and J genes are TRBV4-2 and TRBJ1-5, with a tentative D call TRBD1 (5 bases). The CDR3 is 16 residues long. Trimming shortened V by 0 bases and J by 2 bases, and 11 bases separated the two germline ends. Germline CDR1 and CDR2: LGHNA and YNFKEQ. The CDR3 is CASSQDQGSGNQPQHF. CDR3 coding DNA: TGTGCCAGCAGCCAAGACCAGGGATCGGGCAATCAGCCCCAGCATTTT.

This chain joins TRBV27 and TRBJ2-2, with TRBD1 identical over 7 bases. This CDR3 comprises 15 residues. The ends lost 0 bases at V and 7 bases at J; junction bases unmatched: 5. Looked up from germline, CDR1 is MNHEY and CDR2 is SMNVEV (reference sequence). CDR3 amino acids: CASSLSAGGIGELFF. DNA of the CDR3: TGTGCCAGCAGTTTATCGGCAGGGGGTATCGGGGAGCTGTTTTTT.

V gene TRBV4-3 combines with J gene TRBJ2-7; no reliable D call. CDR1 and CDR2 (germline): LGHNA, YSLEER. V was shortened by 0 bases and J by 7 bases, with 7 bases between the two germline ends. The CDR3 is 12 amino acids. Here the CDR3 reads CASSQDGREQYF. The DNA for the CDR3 is TGCGCCAGCAGCCAAGATGGCAGGGAGCAGTACTTC.

V and J are TRBV27 and TRBJ2-6; D gene uncertain. V was trimmed by 5 bases and J by 12 bases, leaving 11 bases between them. The CDR3 consists of 12 residues. CDR1 and CDR2 from the germline V gene are MNHEY and SMNVEV (reference sequence). DNA for the CDR3: TGTGCCAGCAGTCCCTCGGGCAGCGTCCTGACTTTC. Protein sequence: CASSPSGSVLTF.

The V gene is TRBV15, the J gene TRBJ2-1; either TRBD1 or TRBD2 may supply D (5 bases each). There are 15 residues in the CDR3. The germline V gene encodes CDR1 LNHNV and CDR2 YYDKDF (reference sequence). The V end was cut by 2 bases, the J end by 6 bases, with 14 bases between. The CDR3 bases are TGTGCCACCAGCAGACAGGCCCGTGGGGGCAATGAGCAGTTCTTC. It specifies CATSRQARGGNEQFF.

The V and J genes are TRBV4-3 and TRBJ2-1; 8 bases align to TRBD2. This CDR3 comprises 16 residues. The germline CDR1 and CDR2 sequences are LGHNA and YSLEER. V lost 0 bases, J lost 6 bases, and 7 bases stayed unmatched. CDR3 bases: TGCGCCAGCAGCCAAGAAACGGGAGGGCCCCTCAATGAGCAGTTCTTC. Its protein product is CASSQETGGPLNEQFF.

The J gene is TRBJ2-7, the V gene TRBV6-6, with D unclear. V was cut by 0 bases and J by 0 bases, with 6 bases left in between. This CDR3 is 14 amino acids long. Germline-derived CDR1 and CDR2 are MNHNY and SVGAGI (reference sequence). CDR3 bases: TGTGCCAGCAGTTACTCGGGCTCCTCCTACGAGCAGTACTTC. Protein sequence: CASSYSGSSYEQYF.

CDR3 in DNA: TGCGCCAGCAGCCAAGATCGGGCGGGGGGTCTTGAGTACTTC. It translates to CASSQDRAGGLEYF. This chain joins TRBV4-3 and TRBJ2-4, with 8 nucleotides matching TRBD2. J was trimmed by 14 bases and V by 0 bases; bases with no gene match: 9. CDR1 and CDR2 (germline): LGHNA, YSLEER. This CDR3 spans 14 amino acids.